This T cell receptor beta chain was sequenced during a study of response to subunit inactivated influenza vaccine. Study conclusions and caveats: T cells newly recruited by each seasonal influenza vaccination are few, the authors suggested.

The CDR3 spans 14 residues. Germline V gives CDR1 SGHRS, CDR2 YFSETQ. Between the trimmed V and J ends, which lost 3 bases and 2 bases, there was a span of 6 bases. This clonotype was seen only a few times. Its antigen is undetermined. A single record per CDR3 protein comes from TCRdb applying MiXCR to the RT-PCR reads. The sample records 400,000 to 650,000 distinct CDR3 sequences, around 7.9% being singletons. Here the sequenced sample was PBMCs from blood, taken less than 30 months after vaccination. This TCR derives from a man between 50 and 75 years old who received an inactivated influenza vaccine. The gene calls are TRBV5-1 and TRBJ2-6; D might be TRBD2 (6 bases). Written as DNA, the CDR3 is TGCGCCAGCAGCTCGGGGGCTGGGGCCAACGTCCTGACTTTC. Translation gives CASSSGAGANVLTF.